This T cell receptor beta chain was sequenced in a study of T cell responses to AZD1222 COVID-19 vaccine. The repertoire was sequenced with immunoSEQ multiplex PCR; TCRdb's copy has only in-frame clones and lacks some. The sample consists of around 100,000 clones, approximately 89% of them appearing once. The CDR3 is 14 amino acids. The germline CDR1 and CDR2 sequences are SGHRS and YFSETQ. V was shortened by 3 bases and J by 2 bases, with 10 bases between the two germline ends. The sequence derives from an adult who received the AZD1222 COVID-19 vaccine. The sample was peripheral blood, taken 28 days after the second AZD1222 dose. The chain carries TRBV5-1 and TRBJ2-3, with D possibly being TRBD2 (6 bases). The CDR3 region is CASSSGLITDTQYF. CDR3 nucleotide sequence: TGCGCCAGCAGCTCGGGACTGATCACAGATACGCAGTATTTT.